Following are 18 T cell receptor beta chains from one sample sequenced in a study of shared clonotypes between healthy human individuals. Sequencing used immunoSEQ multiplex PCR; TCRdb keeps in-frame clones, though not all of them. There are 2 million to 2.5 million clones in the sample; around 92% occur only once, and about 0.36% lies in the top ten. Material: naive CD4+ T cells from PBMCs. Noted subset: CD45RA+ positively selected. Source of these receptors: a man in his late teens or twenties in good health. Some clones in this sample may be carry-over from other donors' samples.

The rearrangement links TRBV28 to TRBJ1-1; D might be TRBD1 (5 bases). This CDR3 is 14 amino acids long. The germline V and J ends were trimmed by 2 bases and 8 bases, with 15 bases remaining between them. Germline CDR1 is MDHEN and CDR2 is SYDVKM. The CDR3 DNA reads TGTGCCAGCAGTTTAGGAGGATGGAACAGGGAAGCTTTCTTT. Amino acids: CASSLGGWNREAFF. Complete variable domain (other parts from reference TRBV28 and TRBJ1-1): DVKVTQSSRYLVKRTGEKVFLECVQDMDHENMFWYRQDPGLGLRLIYFSYDVKMKEKGDIPEGYSVSREKKERFSLILESASTNQTSMYLCASSLGGWNREAFFGQGTRLTVV.

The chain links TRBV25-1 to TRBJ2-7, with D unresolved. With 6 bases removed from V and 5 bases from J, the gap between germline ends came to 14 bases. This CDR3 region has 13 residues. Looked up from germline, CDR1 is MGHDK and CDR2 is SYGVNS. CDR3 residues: CASRIPGGNEQYF. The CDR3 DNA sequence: TGTGCCAGCAGGATTCCTGGTGGAAACGAGCAGTACTTC.

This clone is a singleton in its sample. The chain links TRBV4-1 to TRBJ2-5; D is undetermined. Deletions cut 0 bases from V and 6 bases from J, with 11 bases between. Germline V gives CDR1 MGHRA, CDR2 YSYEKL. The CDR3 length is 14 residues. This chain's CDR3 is CASSQDGQVKTQYF. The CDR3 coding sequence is TGCGCCAGCAGCCAAGATGGTCAGGTAAAGACCCAGTACTTC.

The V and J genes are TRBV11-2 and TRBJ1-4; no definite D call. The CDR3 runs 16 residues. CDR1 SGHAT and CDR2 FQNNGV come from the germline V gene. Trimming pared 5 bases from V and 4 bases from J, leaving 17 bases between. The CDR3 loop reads CASSNLRGGVNEKLFF. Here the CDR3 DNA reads TGTGCCAGCAGCAACCTTCGGGGAGGCGTTAATGAAAAACTGTTTTTT.

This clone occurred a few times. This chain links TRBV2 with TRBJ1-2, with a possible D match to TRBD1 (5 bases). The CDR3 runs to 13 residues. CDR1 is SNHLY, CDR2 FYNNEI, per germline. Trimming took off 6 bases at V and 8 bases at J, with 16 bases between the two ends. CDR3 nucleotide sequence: TGTGCCAGCAGCCCCGGGACTCAGATAGGCTACACCTTC. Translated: CASSPGTQIGYTF.

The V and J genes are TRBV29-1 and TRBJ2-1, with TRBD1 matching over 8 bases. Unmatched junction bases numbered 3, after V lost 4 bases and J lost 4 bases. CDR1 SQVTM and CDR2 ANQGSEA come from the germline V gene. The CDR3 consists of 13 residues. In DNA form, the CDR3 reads TGCAGCGTTGGGGGGACAGGTTACAATGAGCAGTTCTTC. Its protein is CSVGGTGYNEQFF.

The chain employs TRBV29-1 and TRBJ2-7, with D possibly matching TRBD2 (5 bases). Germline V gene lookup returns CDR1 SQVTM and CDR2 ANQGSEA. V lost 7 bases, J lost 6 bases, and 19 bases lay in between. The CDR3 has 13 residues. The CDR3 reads CSAQENPRGEQYF. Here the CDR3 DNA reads TGCAGCGCGCAAGAGAACCCACGGGGCGAGCAGTACTTC.

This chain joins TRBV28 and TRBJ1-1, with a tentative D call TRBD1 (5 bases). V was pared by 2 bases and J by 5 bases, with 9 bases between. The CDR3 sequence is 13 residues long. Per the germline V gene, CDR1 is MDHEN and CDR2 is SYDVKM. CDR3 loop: CASSLMGLTEAFF. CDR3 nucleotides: TGTGCCAGCAGTTTAATGGGGCTGACTGAAGCTTTCTTT.

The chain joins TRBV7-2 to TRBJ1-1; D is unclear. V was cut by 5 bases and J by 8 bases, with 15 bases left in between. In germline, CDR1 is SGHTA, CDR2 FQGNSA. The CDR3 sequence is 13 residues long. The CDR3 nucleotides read TGTGCCAGCAGCGCAAGGGTTAACCAGGAAGCTTTCTTT. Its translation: CASSARVNQEAFF.

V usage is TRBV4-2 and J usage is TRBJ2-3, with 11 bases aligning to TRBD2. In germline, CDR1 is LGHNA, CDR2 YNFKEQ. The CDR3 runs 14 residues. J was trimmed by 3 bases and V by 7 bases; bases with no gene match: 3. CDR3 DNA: TGTGCCAGCACCTTAGCGGGAGGGACAGATACGCAGTATTTT. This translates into CASTLAGGTDTQYF.

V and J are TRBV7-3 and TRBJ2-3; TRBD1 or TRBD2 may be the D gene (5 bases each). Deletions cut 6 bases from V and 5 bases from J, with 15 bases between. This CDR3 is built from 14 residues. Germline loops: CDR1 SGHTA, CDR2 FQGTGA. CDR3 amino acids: CASRQEAWGDTQYF. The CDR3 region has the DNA TGTGCCAGCAGACAGGAGGCATGGGGAGATACGCAGTATTTT.

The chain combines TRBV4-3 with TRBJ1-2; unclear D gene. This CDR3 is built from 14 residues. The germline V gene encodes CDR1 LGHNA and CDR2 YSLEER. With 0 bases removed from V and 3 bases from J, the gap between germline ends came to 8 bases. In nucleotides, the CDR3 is TGCGCCAGCAGCCAAGATATCGGGGACTATGGCTACACCTTC. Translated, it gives CASSQDIGDYGYTF.

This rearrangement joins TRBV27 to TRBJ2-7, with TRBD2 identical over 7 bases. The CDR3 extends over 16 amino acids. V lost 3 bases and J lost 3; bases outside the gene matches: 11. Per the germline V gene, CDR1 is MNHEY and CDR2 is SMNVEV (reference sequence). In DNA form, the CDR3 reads TGTGCCAGCAGTTTTTCAGCGGCGGGAGCGGTCTACGAGCAGTACTTC. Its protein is CASSFSAAGAVYEQYF.

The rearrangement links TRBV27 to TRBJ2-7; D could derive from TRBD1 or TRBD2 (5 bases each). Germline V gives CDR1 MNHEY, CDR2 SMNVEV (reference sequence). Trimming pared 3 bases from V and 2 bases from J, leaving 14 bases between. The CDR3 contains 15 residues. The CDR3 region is CASSLLGRDPYEQYF. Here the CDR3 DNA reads TGTGCCAGCAGTTTGCTGGGACGGGACCCCTACGAGCAGTACTTC.

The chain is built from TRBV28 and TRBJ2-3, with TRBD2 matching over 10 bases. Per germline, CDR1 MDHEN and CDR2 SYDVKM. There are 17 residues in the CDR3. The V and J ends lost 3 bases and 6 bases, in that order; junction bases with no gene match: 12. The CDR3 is CASSFGAVAGGGDTQYF. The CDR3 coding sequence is TGTGCCAGCAGTTTCGGGGCGGTAGCGGGAGGTGGGGATACGCAGTATTTT.

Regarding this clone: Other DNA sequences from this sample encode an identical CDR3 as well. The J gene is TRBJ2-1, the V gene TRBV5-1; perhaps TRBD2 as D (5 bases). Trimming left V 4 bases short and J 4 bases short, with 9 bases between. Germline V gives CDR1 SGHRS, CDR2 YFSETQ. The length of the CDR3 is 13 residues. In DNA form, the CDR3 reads TGCGCCAGCAGCCCGAGAGGGTACAATGAGCAGTTCTTC. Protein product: CASSPRGYNEQFF.

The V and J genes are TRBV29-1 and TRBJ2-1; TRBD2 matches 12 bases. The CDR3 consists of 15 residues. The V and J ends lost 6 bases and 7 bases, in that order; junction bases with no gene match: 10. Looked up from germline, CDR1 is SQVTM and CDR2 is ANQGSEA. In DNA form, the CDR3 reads TGCAGCGTAGGGGGGGCTAGCGGGAGGGTAAATGAGCAGTTCTTC. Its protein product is CSVGGASGRVNEQFF.

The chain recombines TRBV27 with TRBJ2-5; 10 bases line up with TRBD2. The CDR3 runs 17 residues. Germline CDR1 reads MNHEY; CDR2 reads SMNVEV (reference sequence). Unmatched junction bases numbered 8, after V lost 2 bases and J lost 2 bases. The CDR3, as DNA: TGTGCCAGCAGTTTAGGGCTAGCGGGAGCCTTTCAAGAGACCCAGTACTTC. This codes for CASSLGLAGAFQETQYF.